This paragraph covers one T cell receptor (beta chain) sequence. The data originate from a study of technical replicates of blood from a handful of donors. Germline V CDR1 and CDR2: SGHNT, YYREEE (reference sequence). The V and J ends lost 0 bases and 4 bases respectively, with 14 bases between them. The CDR3 loop spans 15 amino acids. Produced via immunoSEQ multiplex PCR; TCRdb's table is partial and in-frame only. The sample lists 50,000 to 65,000 clones; roughly 86% were seen once. This chain uses TRBV5-4 with TRBJ2-7; unclear D gene. The sample taken for sequencing was PBMCs. This clonotype originated in a human donor in good health. Some clones in this sample may be carry-over from other donors' samples. CDR3 residues: CASSLASTASYEQYF. CDR3 in DNA: TGTGCCAGCAGCTTGGCCTCTACTGCATCTTACGAGCAGTACTTC.